This T cell receptor beta chain was found in a study of molecular identifiers for immune sequencing clone quantification. In germline, CDR1 is SEHNR, CDR2 FQNEAQ (reference sequence). This CDR3 contains 17 residues. V dropped 2 bases and J dropped 0 bases, with 13 bases sitting between them. TCRdb re-analysed the PCR reads in MiXCR, keeping a single row per CDR3 protein. The sample carries approximately 500,000 distinct CDR3 sequences, about 26% recorded once. This clonotype was observed at least ten times. The source material was naive CD8+ T cells from blood, with Jurkat cell RNA spiked in. Indicated subset: FACS-sorted CD8+CD4-CCR7+CD45RA+ naive T cells. The J gene is TRBJ1-4, the V gene TRBV7-9; D unclear. This receptor was taken from a human donor in good health. Some libraries in this study had Jurkat cell RNA spiked in. For the CDR3, the DNA is TGTGCCAGCAGCTTACCAGGAGGAGGTGCAACTAATGAAAAACTGTTTTTT. Residues: CASSLPGGGATNEKLFF.